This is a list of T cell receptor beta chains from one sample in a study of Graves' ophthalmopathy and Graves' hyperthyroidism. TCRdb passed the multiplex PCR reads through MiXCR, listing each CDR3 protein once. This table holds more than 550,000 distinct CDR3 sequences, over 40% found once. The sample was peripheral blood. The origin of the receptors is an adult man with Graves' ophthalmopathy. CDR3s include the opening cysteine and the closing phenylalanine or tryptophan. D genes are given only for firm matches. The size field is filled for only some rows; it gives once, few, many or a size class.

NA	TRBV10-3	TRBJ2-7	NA	TGTGCCAGCACCGGGACAGCGGGCTCTGGGGCCAACGAGCAGTACTTC	CASTGTAGSGANEQYF
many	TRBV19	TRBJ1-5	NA	TGTGCCAGTAGTAGGGGGTTACAGCCCCAGCATTTT	CASSRGLQPQHF
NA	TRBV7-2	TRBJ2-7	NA	TGTGCCAGCAGCGCTGCCGACGGATACTACGAGCAGTACTTC	CASSAADGYYEQYF
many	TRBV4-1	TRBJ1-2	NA	TGCGCCAGCAGCCAGGACAGAACTAACTATGGCTACACCTTC	CASSQDRTNYGYTF
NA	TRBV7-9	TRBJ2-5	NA	TGTGCCAGCAAGACTGCGGGGACCCAGTGCTTC	CASKTAGTQCF
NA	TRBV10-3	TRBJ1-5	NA	TGTGCCATCAGTGAGTCTTACGAGCAGCCCCAGCATTTT	CAISESYEQPQHF
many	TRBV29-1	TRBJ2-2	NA	TGCAGCGGACTCTCGAACACCGGGGAGCTGTTTTTT	CSGLSNTGELFF
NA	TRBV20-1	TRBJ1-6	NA	TGCAGTGCTTCGACTCGGGACCATACGAATTCACCCCTCCACTTT	CSASTRDHTNSPLHF
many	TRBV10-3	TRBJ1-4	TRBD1	TGTGCCAGCAGTTACCGAAGACAGGGAGCATTTGAAAAACTGTTTTTT	CASSYRRQGAFEKLFF
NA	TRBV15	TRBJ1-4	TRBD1	TGTGCCACCAGCAGAGATGACAGGGCCCGTAATGAAAAACTGTTTTTT	CATSRDDRARNEKLFF
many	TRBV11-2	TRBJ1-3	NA	TGTGCCAGCAGCTTAGACAGAGGAAACACCATATATTTT	CASSLDRGNTIYF
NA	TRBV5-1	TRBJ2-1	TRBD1	TGTGCCAGCAGCTTGGACAGGGGGGTTTACAATGAGCAGTTCTTC	CASSLDRGVYNEQFF
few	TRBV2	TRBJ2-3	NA	TGTGCCAGCAGTGATAAACGGGATACGCAGTATTTT	CASSDKRDTQYF
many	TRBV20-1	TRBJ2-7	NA	TGCAGTGCTAGACCTTACAACGCGCTGGCCGAGCAGTACTTC	CSARPYNALAEQYF
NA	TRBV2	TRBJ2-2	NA	TGTGCCAGCAGGGAGGCGGGGGGGGAGCTGTTTTTT	CASREAGGELFF
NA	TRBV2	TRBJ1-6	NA	TGTGCCAGCAGTTCCCGCCACGTGAAGGGTGGCAGCGGGAGTAATTCACCCCTCCACTTT	CASSSRHVKGGSGSNSPLHF
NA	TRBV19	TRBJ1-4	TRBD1	TGTGCCAGTACCGGGACAGGGGGAGCGGAGGAAAAACTGTTTTTT	CASTGTGGAEEKLFF
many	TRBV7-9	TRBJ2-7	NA	TGTGCCAGCACCCCGGGGAATACCTACGAGCAGTACTTC	CASTPGNTYEQYF
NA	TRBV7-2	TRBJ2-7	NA	TGTGCCAGCAGCTTATCGAGGGTGTTGAATGAGCAGTACTTC	CASSLSRVLNEQYF
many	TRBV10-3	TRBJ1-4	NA	TGTGCCATCAGTGAGTCGATGTGGTCTGCAACTAATGAAAAACTGTTTTTT	CAISESMWSATNEKLFF
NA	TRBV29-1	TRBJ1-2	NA	TGCAGCGTTGCGGGGGGAAGTGATGGCTACACCTTC	CSVAGGSDGYTF
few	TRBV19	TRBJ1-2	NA	TGTGCCAGTAGTCCACTCACCAGACAGGTGAAGGACTATGGCTACACCTTC	CASSPLTRQVKDYGYTF
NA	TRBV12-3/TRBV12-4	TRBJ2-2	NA	TGTGCCAGCAGTCTCTACCGAGAGGGGGAGCTGTTTTTT	CASSLYREGELFF
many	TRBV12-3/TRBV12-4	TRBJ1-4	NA	TGTGCCAGCAGTATAGCTGGGGGCAACGAAAAACTGTTTTTT	CASSIAGGNEKLFF
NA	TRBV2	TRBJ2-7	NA	TGTGCCAGCAGTGGGACTTCCCCTTCCTACGAGCAGTACTTC	CASSGTSPSYEQYF
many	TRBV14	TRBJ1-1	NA	TGTGCCAGCAGCCAAGATCGGGCAGGGCACACTGAAGCTTTCTTT	CASSQDRAGHTEAFF
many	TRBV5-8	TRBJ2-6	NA	TGTGCCAGCAGCTCCAGGACTTCTGGGGCCAACGTCCTGACTTTC	CASSSRTSGANVLTF
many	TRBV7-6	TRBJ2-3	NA	TGTGCCAGCAGCTTATCGTCAGATACGCAGTATTTT	CASSLSSDTQYF
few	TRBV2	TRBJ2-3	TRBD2	TGTGCCAGCAGTTTGGAGGGAGGGGATACGCAGTATTTT	CASSLEGGDTQYF
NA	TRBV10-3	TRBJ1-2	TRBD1	TGTGCCATCAGTGAGTCTGTACGGGACAGGGGCTTTGGCTACACCTTC	CAISESVRDRGFGYTF
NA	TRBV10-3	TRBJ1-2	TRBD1	TGTGCCATCAGTGAGTCGACAGGGGGCGAAGGCTATGGCTACACCTTC	CAISESTGGEGYGYTF